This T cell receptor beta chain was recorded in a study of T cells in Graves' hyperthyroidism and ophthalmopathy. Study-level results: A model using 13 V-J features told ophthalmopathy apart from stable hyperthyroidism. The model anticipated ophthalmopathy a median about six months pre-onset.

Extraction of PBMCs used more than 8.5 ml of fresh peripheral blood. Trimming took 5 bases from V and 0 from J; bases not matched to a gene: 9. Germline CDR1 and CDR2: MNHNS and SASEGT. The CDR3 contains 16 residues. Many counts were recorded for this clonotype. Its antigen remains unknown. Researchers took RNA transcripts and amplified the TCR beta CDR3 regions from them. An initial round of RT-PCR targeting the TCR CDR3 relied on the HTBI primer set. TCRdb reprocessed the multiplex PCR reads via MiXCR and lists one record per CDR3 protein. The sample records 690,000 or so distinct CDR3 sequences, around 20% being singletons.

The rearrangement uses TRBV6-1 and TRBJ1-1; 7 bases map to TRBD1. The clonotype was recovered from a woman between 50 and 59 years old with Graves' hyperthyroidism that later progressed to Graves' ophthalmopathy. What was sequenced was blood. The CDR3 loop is CASSYRTGPMNTEAFF. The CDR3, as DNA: TGTGCCAGCAGTTATCGGACAGGCCCCATGAACACTGAAGCTTTCTTT.